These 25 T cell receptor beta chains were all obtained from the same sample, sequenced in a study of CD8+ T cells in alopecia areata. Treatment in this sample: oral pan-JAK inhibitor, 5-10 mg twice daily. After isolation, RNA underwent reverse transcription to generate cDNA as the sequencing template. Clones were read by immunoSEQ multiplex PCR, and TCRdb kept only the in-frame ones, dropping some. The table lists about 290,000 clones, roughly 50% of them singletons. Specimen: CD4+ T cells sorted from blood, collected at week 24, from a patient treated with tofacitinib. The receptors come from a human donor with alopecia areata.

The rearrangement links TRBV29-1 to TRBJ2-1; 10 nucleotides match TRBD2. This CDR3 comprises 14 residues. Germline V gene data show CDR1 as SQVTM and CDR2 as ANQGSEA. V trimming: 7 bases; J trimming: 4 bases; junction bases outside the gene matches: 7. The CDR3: CSAKGLANYNEQFF. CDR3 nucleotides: TGCAGCGCAAAGGGACTAGCGAATTACAATGAGCAGTTCTTC.

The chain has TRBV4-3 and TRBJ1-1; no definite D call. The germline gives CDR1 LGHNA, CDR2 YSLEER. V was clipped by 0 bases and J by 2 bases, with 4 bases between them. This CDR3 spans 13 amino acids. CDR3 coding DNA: TGCGCCAGCAGCCAAGATTTAAACACTGAAGCTTTCTTT. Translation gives CASSQDLNTEAFF.

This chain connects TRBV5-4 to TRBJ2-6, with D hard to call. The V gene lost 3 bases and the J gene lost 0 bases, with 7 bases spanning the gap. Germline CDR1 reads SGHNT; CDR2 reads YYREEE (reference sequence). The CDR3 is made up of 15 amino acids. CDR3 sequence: CASSSRSSGANVLTF. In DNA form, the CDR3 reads TGTGCCAGCAGCTCCAGGAGCTCTGGGGCCAACGTCCTGACTTTC.

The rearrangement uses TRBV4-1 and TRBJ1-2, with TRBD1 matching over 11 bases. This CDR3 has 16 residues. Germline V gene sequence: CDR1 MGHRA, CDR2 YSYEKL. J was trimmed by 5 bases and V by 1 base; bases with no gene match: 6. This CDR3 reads CASSQVWTGGEYGYTF. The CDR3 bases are TGCGCCAGCAGCCAAGTCTGGACAGGGGGCGAATATGGCTACACCTTC.

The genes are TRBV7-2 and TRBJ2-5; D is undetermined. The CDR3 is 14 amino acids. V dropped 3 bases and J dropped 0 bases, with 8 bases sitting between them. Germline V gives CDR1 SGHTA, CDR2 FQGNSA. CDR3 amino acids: CASSLFAYQETQYF. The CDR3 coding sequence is TGTGCCAGCAGCTTGTTTGCTTACCAAGAGACCCAGTACTTC.

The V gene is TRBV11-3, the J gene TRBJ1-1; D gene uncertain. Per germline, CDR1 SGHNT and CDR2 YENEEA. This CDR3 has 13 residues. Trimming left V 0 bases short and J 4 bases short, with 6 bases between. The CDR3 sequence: CASSLEASTEAFF. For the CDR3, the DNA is TGTGCCAGCAGCTTAGAAGCAAGCACTGAAGCTTTCTTT.

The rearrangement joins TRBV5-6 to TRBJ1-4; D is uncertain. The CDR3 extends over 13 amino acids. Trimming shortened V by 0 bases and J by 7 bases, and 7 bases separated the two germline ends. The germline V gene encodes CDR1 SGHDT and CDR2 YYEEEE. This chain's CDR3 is CASSLVTSEKLFF. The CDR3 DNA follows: TGTGCCAGCAGCTTGGTCACTTCTGAAAAACTGTTTTTT. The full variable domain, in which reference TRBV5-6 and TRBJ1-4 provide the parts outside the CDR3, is DAGVTQSPTHLIKTRGQQVTLRCSPKSGHDTVSWYQQALGQGPQFIFQYYEEEERQRGNFPDRFSGHQFPNYSSELNVNALLLGDSALYLCASSLVTSEKLFFGSGTQLSVL.

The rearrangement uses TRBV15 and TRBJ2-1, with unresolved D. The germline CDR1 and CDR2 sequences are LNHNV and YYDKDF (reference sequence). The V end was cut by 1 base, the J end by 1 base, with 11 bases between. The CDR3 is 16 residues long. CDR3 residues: CATSRGQEFSYNEQFF. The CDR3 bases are TGTGCCACCAGCAGAGGCCAGGAATTTTCCTACAATGAGCAGTTCTTC.

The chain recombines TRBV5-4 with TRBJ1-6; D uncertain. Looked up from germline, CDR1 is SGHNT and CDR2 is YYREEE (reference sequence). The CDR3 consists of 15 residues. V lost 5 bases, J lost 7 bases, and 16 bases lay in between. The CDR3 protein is CASSSQSWTNSPLHF. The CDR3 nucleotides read TGTGCCAGCAGTTCTCAATCTTGGACCAATTCACCCCTCCACTTT.

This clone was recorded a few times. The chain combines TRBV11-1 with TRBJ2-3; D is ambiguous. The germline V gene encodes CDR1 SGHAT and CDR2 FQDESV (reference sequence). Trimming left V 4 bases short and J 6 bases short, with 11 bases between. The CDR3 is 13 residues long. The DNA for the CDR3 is TGTGCCAGCAGCTACGAAGCTACCGATACGCAGTATTTT. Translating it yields CASSYEATDTQYF.

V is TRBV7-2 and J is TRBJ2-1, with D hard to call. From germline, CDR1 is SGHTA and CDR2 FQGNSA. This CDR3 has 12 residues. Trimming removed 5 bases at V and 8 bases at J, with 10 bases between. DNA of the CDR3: TGTGCCAGCAGCGTAGGGATCGATGAGCAGTTCTTC. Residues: CASSVGIDEQFF.

DNA for the CDR3: TGCGCCAGCAGCTTGCACGGGACTAGCGGGGGCCTCGGAGAGACCCAGTACTTC. The encoded protein is CASSLHGTSGGLGETQYF. The chain recombines TRBV5-1 with TRBJ2-5, with 14 nucleotides matching TRBD2. The CDR3 is made up of 18 amino acids. Germline CDR1 is SGHRS and CDR2 is YFSETQ. Trimming at V came to 1 base and at J to 4 bases, leaving 9 bases not matched to a gene.

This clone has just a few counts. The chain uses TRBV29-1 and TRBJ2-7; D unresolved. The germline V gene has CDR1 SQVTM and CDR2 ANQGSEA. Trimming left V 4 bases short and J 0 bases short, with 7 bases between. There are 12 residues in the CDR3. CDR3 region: CSVVRSSYEQYF. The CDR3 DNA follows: TGCAGCGTTGTCAGGTCCTCCTACGAGCAGTACTTC.

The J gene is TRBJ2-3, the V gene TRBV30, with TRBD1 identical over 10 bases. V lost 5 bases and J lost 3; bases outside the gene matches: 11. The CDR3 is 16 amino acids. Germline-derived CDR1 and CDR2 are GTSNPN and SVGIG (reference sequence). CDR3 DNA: TGTGCCTGGGGTCCCCAGGACAGGGGGAGGACAGATACGCAGTATTTT. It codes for CAWGPQDRGRTDTQYF.

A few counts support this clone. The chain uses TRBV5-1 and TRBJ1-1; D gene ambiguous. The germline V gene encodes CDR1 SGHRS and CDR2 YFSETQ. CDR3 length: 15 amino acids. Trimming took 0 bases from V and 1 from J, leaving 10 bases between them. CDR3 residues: CASSLGTARNTEAFF. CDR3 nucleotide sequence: TGCGCCAGCAGCTTGGGGACCGCGCGGAACACTGAAGCTTTCTTT.

The chain's CDR3 is CASSEGTSGLGTDTQYF. The CDR3 DNA follows: TGTGCCAGCAGCGAGGGGACTAGCGGACTAGGGACAGATACGCAGTATTTT. V gene TRBV9 combines with J gene TRBJ2-3; TRBD2 matches 11 bases. This CDR3 spans 17 amino acids. Germline values: CDR1 SGDLS, CDR2 YYNGEE. With V trimmed by 3 bases and J by 3 bases, 9 bases remained unmatched.

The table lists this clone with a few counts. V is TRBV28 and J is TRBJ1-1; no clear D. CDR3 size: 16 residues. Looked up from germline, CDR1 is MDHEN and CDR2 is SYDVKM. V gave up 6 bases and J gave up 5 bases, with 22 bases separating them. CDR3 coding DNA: TGTGCCAGCAGCCCCTCCCGGCGGGGATGGAGGACTGAAGCTTTCTTT. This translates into CASSPSRRGWRTEAFF.

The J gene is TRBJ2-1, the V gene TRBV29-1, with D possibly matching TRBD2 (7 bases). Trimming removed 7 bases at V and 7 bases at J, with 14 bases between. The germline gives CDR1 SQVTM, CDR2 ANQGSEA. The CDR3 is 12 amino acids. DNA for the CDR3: TGCAGCGGACGGGGGGCAGGGAATGAGCAGTTCTTC. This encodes CSGRGAGNEQFF.

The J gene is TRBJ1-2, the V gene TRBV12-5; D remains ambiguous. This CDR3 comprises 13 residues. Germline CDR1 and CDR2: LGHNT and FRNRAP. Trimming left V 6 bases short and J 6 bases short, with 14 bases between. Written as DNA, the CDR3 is TGTGCTAGTGGGTCCCTATCTTGGGATGGCTACACCTTC. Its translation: CASGSLSWDGYTF.

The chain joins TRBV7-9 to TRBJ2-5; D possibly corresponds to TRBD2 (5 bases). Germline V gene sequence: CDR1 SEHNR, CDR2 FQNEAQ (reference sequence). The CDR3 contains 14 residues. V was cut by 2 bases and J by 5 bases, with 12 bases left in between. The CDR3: CASSLRRERETQYF. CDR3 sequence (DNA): TGTGCCAGCAGCTTAAGAAGGGAGAGGGAGACCCAGTACTTC. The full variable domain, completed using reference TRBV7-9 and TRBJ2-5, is DTGVSQNPRHKITKRGQNVTFRCDPISEHNRLYWYRQTLGQGPEFLTYFQNEAQLEKSRLLSDRFSAERPKGSFSTLEIQRTEQGDSAMYLCASSLRRERETQYFGPGTRLLVL.

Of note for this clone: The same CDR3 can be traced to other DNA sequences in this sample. The DNA for the CDR3 is TGTGCCTGGAGCGGGGGGACAGATACGCAGTATTTT. Translation: CAWSGGTDTQYF. The J gene is TRBJ2-3, the V gene TRBV30, with TRBD2 identical over 7 bases. The CDR3 length is 12 residues. Germline CDR1 GTSNPN, CDR2 SVGIG (reference sequence). Trimming removed 3 bases from V and 3 bases from J; junction bases left unmatched: 0.

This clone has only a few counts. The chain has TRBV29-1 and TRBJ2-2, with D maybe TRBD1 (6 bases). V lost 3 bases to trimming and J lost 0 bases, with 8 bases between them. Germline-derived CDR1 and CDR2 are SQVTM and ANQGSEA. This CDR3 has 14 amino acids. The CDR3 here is CSVENRANTGELFF. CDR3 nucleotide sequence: TGCAGCGTTGAGAACAGGGCGAACACCGGGGAGCTGTTTTTT.

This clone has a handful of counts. The CDR3: CASSGGVSTDTQYF. Written as DNA, the CDR3 is TGTGCCAGCAGTGGCGGGGTTAGCACAGATACGCAGTATTTT. This chain connects TRBV2 to TRBJ2-3, with a weak D call TRBD2 (6 bases). The CDR3 length is 14 residues. Germline V lookup: CDR1 SNHLY, CDR2 FYNNEI. Trimming shortened V by 4 bases and J by 0 bases, and 8 bases separated the two germline ends.

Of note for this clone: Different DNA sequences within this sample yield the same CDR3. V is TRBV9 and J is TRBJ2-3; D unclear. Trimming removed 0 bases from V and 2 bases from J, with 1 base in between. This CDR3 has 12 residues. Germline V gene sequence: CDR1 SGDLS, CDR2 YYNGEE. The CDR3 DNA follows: TGTGCCAGCAGCGTAGCCACAGATACGCAGTATTTT. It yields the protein CASSVATDTQYF.

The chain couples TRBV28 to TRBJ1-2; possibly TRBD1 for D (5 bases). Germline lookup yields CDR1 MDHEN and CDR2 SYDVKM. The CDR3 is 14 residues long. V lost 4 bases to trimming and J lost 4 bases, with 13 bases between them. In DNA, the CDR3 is TGTGCCAGCAGTTACCGGGACCTACTCTATGGCTACACCTTC. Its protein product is CASSYRDLLYGYTF.